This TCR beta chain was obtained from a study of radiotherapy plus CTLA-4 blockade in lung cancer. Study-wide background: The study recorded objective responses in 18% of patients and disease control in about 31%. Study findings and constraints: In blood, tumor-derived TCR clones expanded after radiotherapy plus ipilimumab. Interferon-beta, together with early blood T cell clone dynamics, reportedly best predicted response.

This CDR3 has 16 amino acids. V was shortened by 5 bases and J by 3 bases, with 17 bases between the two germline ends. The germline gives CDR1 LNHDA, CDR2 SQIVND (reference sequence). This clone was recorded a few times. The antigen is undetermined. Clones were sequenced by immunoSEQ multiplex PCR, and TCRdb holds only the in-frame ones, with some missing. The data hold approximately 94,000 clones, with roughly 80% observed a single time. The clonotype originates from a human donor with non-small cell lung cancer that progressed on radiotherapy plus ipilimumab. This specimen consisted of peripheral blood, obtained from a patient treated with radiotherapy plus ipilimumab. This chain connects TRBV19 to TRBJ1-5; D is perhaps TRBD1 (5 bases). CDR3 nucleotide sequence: TGTGCCAGTAGTCAAGACAAGGGGACCTACAATCAGCCCCAGCATTTT. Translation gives CASSQDKGTYNQPQHF.